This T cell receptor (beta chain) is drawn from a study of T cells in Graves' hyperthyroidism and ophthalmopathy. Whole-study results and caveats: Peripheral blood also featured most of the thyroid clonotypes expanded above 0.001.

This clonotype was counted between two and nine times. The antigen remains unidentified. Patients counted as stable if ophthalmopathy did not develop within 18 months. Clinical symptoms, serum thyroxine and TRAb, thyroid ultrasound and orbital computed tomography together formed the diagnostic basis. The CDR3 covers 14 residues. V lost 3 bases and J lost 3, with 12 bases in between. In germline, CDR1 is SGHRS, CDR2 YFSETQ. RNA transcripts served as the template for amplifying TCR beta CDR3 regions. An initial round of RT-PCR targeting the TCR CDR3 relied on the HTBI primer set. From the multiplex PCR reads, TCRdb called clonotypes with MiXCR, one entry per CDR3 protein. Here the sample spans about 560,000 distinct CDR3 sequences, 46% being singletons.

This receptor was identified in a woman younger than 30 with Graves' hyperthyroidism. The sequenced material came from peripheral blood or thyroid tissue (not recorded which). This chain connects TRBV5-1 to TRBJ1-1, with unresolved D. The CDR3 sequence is CASSSSDLDTEAFF. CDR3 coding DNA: TGCGCCAGCAGCTCCTCGGACCTCGACACTGAAGCTTTCTTT.